This TCR beta chain was captured by sequencing in a study of blood T cell repertoires in COVID-19. The wider study: In each case, the material was cDNA or gDNA derived from T cells, B-cell-depleted T cells, or PBMCs.

This clone was seen a few times. Germline CDR1 is MDHEN and CDR2 is SYDVKM. V shed 2 bases, J shed 4 bases, and the junction held 4 bases outside the gene matches. CDR3 length: 16 residues. The table came from immunoSEQ multiplex PCR; TCRdb's copy has only in-frame clones and leaves some out. The sample includes roughly 91,000 clones, less than 90% of them seen just once. This chain links TRBV28 with TRBJ2-1; 11 bases match TRBD2. Source material: peripheral blood. The source is a man aged 70-80 years with active or convalescent COVID-19. The CDR3 DNA sequence: TGTGCCAGCAGTTTAATGGCTAGCGGGGGGTACAATGAGCAGTTCTTC. Residues: CASSLMASGGYNEQFF.